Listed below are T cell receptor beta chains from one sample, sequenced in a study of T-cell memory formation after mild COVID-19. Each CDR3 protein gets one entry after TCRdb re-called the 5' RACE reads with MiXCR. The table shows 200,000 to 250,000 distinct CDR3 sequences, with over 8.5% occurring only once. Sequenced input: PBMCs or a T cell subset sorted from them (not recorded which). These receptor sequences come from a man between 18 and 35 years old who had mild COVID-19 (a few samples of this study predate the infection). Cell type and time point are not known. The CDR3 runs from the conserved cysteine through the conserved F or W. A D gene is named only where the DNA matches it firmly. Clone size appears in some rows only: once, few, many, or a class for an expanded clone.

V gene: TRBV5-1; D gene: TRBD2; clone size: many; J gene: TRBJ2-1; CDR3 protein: CASSLMRGARTGEQFF; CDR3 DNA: TGCGCCAGCAGCTTAATGCGGGGGGCCCGAACGGGTGAGCAGTTCTTC
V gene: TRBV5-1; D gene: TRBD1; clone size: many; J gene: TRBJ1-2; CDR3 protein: CASSSGTGEGYTF; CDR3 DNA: TGCGCCAGCAGCTCAGGAACAGGGGAAGGCTACACCTTC
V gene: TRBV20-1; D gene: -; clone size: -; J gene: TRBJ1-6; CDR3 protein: CSARVGSQGYSPLHF; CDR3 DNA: TGCAGTGCTAGAGTCGGATCTCAGGGTTACTCACCCCTCCACTTT
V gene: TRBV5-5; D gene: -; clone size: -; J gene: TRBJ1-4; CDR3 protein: CASSLDVMLFF; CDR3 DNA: TGTGCCAGCAGCTTAGACGTAATGCTGTTTTTT
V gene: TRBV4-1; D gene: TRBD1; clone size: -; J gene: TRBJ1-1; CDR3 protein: CASSQDSPQGATSTEAFF; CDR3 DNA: TGCGCCAGCAGCCAAGATTCCCCCCAGGGGGCCACGAGTACTGAAGCTTTCTTT
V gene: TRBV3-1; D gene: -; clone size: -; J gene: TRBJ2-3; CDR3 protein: CASSRSEGPDTQYF; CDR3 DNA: TGTGCCAGCAGCCGGTCGGAGGGCCCAGATACGCAGTATTTT
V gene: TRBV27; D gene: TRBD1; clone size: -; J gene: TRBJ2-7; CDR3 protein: CASRDRAYEQYF; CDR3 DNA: TGTGCCAGCAGAGACAGGGCCTACGAGCAGTACTTC
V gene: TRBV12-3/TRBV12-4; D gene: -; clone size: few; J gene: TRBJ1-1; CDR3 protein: CASSRGRLNTEAFF; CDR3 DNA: TGTGCCAGCAGTCGAGGGCGCTTGAACACTGAAGCTTTCTTT
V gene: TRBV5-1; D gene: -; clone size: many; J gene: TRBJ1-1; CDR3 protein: CASTLGSDGGMNTEAFF; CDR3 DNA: TGCGCCAGCACCCTAGGATCGGACGGAGGCATGAACACTGAAGCTTTCTTT
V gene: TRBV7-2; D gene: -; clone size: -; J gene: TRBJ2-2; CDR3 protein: CASRVSANTGELFF; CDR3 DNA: TGTGCCAGCAGGGTGTCGGCAAACACCGGGGAGCTGTTTTTT
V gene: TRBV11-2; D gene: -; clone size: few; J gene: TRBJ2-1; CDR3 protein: CASSFGSSYNEQFF; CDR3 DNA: TGTGCCAGCAGCTTTGGTAGCTCCTACAATGAGCAGTTCTTC
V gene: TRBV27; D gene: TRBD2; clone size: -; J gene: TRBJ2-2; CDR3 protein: CASSLLAPSGGQNTGELFF; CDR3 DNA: TGTGCCAGCAGTTTATTAGCGCCTAGCGGGGGGCAAAACACCGGGGAGCTGTTTTTT
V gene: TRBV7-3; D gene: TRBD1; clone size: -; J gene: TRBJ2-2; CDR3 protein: CASSLSGTGRTGELFF; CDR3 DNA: TGTGCCAGCAGCTTATCCGGGACAGGGCGCACCGGGGAGCTGTTTTTT
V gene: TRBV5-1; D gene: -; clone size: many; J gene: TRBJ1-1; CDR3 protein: CASSRLDWYTEAFF; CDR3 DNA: TGCGCCAGCAGCCGGCTGGACTGGTACACTGAAGCTTTCTTT
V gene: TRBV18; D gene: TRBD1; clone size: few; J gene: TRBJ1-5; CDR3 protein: CASSPREQTGLQPQHF; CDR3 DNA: TGTGCCAGCTCACCAAGGGAGCAGACAGGGCTTCAGCCCCAGCATTTT
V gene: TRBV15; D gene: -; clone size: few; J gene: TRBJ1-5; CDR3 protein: CATSRVGGAGQPQHF; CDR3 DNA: TGTGCCACCAGCAGAGTAGGAGGGGCGGGGCAGCCCCAGCATTTT
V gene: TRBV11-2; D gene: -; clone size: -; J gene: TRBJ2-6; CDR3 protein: CASSFRGANVLTF; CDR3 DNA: TGTGCCAGCTCATTTCGAGGGGCCAACGTCCTGACTTTC
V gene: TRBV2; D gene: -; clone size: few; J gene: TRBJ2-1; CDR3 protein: CASSELGGGEQFF; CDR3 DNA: TGTGCCAGCAGTGAATTAGGGGGAGGTGAGCAGTTCTTC
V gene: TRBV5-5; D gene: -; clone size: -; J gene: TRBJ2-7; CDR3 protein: CASSLESGNEQYF; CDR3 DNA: TGTGCCAGCAGCTTGGAATCCGGGAACGAGCAGTACTTC
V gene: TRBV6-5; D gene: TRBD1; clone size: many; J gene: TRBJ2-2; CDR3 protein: CASTQTGATGELFF; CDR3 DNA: TGTGCCAGCACTCAGACAGGGGCCACCGGGGAGCTGTTTTTT
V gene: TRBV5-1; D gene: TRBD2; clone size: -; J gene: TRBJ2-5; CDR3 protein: CASSLGTSVETQYF; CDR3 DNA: TGCGCCAGCAGCCTCGGGACTAGTGTGGAGACCCAGTACTTC
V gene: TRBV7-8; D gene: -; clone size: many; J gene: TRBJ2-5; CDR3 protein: CASSPHGSEETQYF; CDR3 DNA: TGTGCCAGCAGCCCGCACGGGAGTGAGGAGACCCAGTACTTC
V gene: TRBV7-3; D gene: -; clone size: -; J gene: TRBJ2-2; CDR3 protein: CASSLNQLNTGELFF; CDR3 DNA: TGTGCCAGCAGCTTAAATCAGCTGAACACCGGGGAGCTGTTTTTT
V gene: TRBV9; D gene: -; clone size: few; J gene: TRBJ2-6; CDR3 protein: CASSKGGGSGANVLTF; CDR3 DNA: TGTGCCAGCAGCAAGGGAGGGGGGTCTGGGGCCAACGTCCTGACTTTC
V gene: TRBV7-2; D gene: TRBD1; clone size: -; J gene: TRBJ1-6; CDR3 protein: CASSLRTGESPLHF; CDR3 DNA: TGTGCCAGCAGCCTGAGGACAGGGGAATCACCCCTCCACTTT
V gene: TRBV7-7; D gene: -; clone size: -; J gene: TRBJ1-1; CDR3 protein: CASSLSKNTEAFF; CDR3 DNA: TGTGCCAGCAGCTTAAGCAAGAACACTGAAGCTTTCTTT
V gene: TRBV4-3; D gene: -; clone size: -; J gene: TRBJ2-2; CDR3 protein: CASSQDGTTNGELFF; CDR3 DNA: TGCGCCAGCAGCCAAGATGGTACAACCAACGGGGAGCTGTTTTTT
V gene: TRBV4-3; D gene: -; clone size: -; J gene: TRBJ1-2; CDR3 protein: CASSQEPGKAEGYTF; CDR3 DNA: TGCGCCAGCAGCCAAGAGCCAGGGAAGGCCGAGGGCTACACCTTC
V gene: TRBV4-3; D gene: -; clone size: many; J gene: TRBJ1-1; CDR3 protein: CASSQAAGQTEAFF; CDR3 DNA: TGCGCCAGCAGCCAAGCGGCAGGCCAGACTGAAGCTTTCTTT
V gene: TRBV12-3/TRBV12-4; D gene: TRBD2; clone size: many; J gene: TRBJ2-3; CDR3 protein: CASRPGGNTDTQYF; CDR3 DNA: TGTGCCAGCAGGCCGGGAGGGAACACAGATACGCAGTATTTT
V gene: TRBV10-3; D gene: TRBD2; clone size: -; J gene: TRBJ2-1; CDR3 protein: CAISGGGTTNEQFF; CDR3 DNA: TGTGCCATCAGTGGGGGCGGGACTACTAATGAGCAGTTCTTC
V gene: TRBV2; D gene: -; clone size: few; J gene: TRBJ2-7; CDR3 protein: CASSESGSSSYEQYF; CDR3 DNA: TGTGCCAGCAGTGAAAGTGGCAGTAGCTCCTACGAGCAGTACTTC
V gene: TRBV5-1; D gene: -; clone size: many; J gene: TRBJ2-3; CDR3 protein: CASSWTDSTDTQYF; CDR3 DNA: TGCGCCAGCAGCTGGACAGATAGCACAGATACGCAGTATTTT
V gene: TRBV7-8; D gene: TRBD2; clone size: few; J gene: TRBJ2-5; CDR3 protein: CASSPGTSGGAIQETQYF; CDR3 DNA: TGTGCCAGCAGCCCCGGGACTAGCGGGGGGGCCATCCAAGAGACCCAGTACTTC
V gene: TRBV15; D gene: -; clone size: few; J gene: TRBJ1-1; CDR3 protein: CATSREGSEAFF; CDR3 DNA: TGTGCCACCAGCAGAGAGGGCAGTGAAGCTTTCTTT
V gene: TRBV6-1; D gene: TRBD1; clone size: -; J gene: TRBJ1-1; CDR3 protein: CASSEEEGAADFF; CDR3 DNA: TGTGCCAGCAGTGAAGAGGAGGGGGCCGCGGACTTCTTT
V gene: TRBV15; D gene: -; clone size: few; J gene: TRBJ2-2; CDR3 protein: CATSRSKTGELFF; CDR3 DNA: TGTGCCACCAGCAGGAGCAAGACCGGGGAGCTGTTTTTT
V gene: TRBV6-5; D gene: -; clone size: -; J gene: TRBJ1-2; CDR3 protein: CASSYSPSSNYGYTF; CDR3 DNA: TGTGCCAGCAGTTACTCGCCGTCTTCTAACTATGGCTACACCTTC
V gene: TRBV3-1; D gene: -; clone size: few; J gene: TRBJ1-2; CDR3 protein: CASSQARRNYGYTF; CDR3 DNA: TGTGCCAGCAGCCAAGCGAGGCGGAACTATGGCTACACCTTC
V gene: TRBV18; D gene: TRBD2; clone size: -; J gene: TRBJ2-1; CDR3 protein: CASSPGSGGSSYNEQFF; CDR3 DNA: TGTGCCAGCTCACCTGGTAGCGGGGGTAGCTCCTACAATGAGCAGTTCTTC